The 5 T cell receptor beta chains below come from one sample, sequenced in a study of cytomegalovirus exposure and HLA in healthy donors. The primer mix had 60 Vbeta and 13 Jbeta primers. The data were produced by immunoSEQ multiplex PCR, yet TCRdb's version contains in-frame clones alone and is incomplete. This sample has around 55,000 clones, with 70% to 75% found just once. Material for sequencing was PBMCs. These receptors came from a man between 40 and 49 years old in good health and CMV-seropositive.

This rearrangement joins TRBV5-4 to TRBJ2-7; 8 bases are a match to TRBD2. CDR1 is SGHNT, CDR2 YYREEE, per germline (reference sequence). V lost 4 bases and J lost 0; bases outside the gene matches: 12. The CDR3 contains 17 residues. CDR3 nucleotides: TGTGCCAGCAGCCCGGGGGTGATCCGGGAGGGCTCCTACGAGCAGTACTTC. It encodes CASSPGVIREGSYEQYF. Full variable domain (missing parts from reference TRBV5-4 and TRBJ2-7): ETGVTQSPTHLIKTRGQQVTLRCSSQSGHNTVSWYQQALGQGPQFIFQYYREEENGRGNFPPRFSGLQFPNYSSELNVNALELDDSALYLCASSPGVIREGSYEQYFGPGTRLTVT.

The chain couples TRBV7-2 to TRBJ2-5, with TRBD1 identical over 10 bases. Germline CDR1 is SGHTA and CDR2 is FQGNSA. Trimming at V came to 5 bases and at J to 5 bases, leaving 5 bases not matched to a gene. CDR3 length: 14 residues. The CDR3 bases are TGTGCCAGCAGCATCCTGGACAGGGGGGAGACCCAGTACTTC. It translates to CASSILDRGETQYF. Combining the CDR3 with reference TRBV7-2 and TRBJ2-5 gives the whole variable domain GAGVSQSPSNKVTEKGKDVELRCDPISGHTALYWYRQSLGQGLEFLIYFQGNSAPDKSGLPSDRFSAERTGGSVSTLTIQRTQQEDSAVYLCASSILDRGETQYFGPGTRLLVL.

This chain uses TRBV15 with TRBJ2-7; perhaps TRBD2 as D (6 bases). This CDR3 is built from 14 residues. V shed 3 bases and J shed 1 base, with 10 bases lying between them. Germline CDR1 is LNHNV and CDR2 is YYDKDF (reference sequence). The chain's CDR3 is CATSRGGGSYEQYF. In nucleotides, the CDR3 is TGTGCCACCAGCAGGGGGGGTGGTTCCTACGAGCAGTACTTC.

The CDR3 spells CASSNSGGHNTGELFF. The CDR3 nucleotides read TGTGCCAGCTCAAATAGCGGGGGCCACAACACCGGGGAGCTGTTTTTT. The chain is built from TRBV18 and TRBJ2-2, with 9 positions matching TRBD2. The V segment lost 5 bases and the J segment 2 bases; nucleotides outside the gene matches: 6. Per germline, CDR1 KGHSH and CDR2 LQKENI. The CDR3 has 16 amino acids.

The chain uses TRBV29-1 and TRBJ2-3; 8 bases are shared with TRBD2. Looked up from germline, CDR1 is SQVTM and CDR2 is ANQGSEA. This CDR3 is built from 14 residues. The ends lost 6 bases at V and 4 bases at J; junction bases unmatched: 9. The DNA of the CDR3 is TGCAGCGTCCAAGGATACGGGGGGGCAGATACGCAGTATTTT. Residues: CSVQGYGGADTQYF.